The 32 T cell receptor beta chains presented below share a single source sample, sequenced in a study of blood T cell repertoires in COVID-19. Sequencing used immunoSEQ multiplex PCR; TCRdb keeps in-frame clones, though not all of them. This sample has about 140,000 clones, with nearly 85% found just once. The sample was peripheral blood. Receptors were obtained from a human donor in a cohort sampled during active COVID-19.

The V and J genes are TRBV11-3 and TRBJ2-7; 7 nucleotides line up with TRBD1. The CDR3 covers 14 residues. CDR1 SGHNT and CDR2 YENEEA come from the germline V gene. The V and J ends lost 4 bases and 7 bases, in that order; junction bases with no gene match: 10. DNA of the CDR3: TGTGCCAGCAGCTCCAAGACAGGGTTCCAAGAGCAGTACTTC. It specifies CASSSKTGFQEQYF. The full variable domain, rest sourced from reference TRBV11-3 and TRBJ2-7, is EAGVVQSPRYKIIEKKQPVAFWCNPISGHNTLYWYLQNLGQGPELLIRYENEEAVDDSQLPKDRFSAERLKGVDSTLKIQPAELGDSAVYLCASSSKTGFQEQYFGPGTRLTVT.

J is TRBJ1-1 and V is TRBV18, with 11 bases identical to TRBD1. CDR3 size: 15 residues. Germline V gene data show CDR1 as KGHSH and CDR2 as LQKENI. V was pared by 2 bases and J by 3 bases, with 2 bases of the junction left unmatched. CDR3 DNA sequence: TGTGCCAGCTCACCAGGGACAGGGGGAGACACTGAAGCTTTCTTT. This gives the protein CASSPGTGGDTEAFF.

The J gene is TRBJ2-7, the V gene TRBV14; 11 nucleotides agree with TRBD2. This CDR3 has 15 residues. CDR1 is SGHDN and CDR2 is FVKESK in the germline V gene. J was trimmed by 0 bases and V by 8 bases; bases with no gene match: 6. CDR3 coding DNA: TGTGCCAGCCCCATAGCGGGAGGGATCTCCTACGAGCAGTACGTC. Residues: CASPIAGGISYEQYV.

The rearrangement links TRBV19 to TRBJ1-2, with TRBD1 identical over 9 bases. The CDR3 length is 17 residues. V lost 4 bases and J lost 4; bases outside the gene matches: 13. Germline CDR1 is LNHDA and CDR2 is SQIVND (reference sequence). CDR3 DNA sequence: TGTGCCAGTAGTACGACTGCCAAGGACAGGGGCCTCTATGGCTACACCTTC. Protein: CASSTTAKDRGLYGYTF.

The chain couples TRBV19 to TRBJ1-2; D might be TRBD1 (5 bases). Germline CDR1 is LNHDA and CDR2 is SQIVND (reference sequence). V was pared by 0 bases and J by 1 base, with 15 bases between. This CDR3 contains 17 residues. CDR3 residues: CASSIDLPGLINYGYTF. The CDR3, as DNA: TGTGCCAGTAGTATAGATCTGCCAGGGTTGATTAACTATGGCTACACCTTC.

This chain's CDR3 is CASSLGSWELFF. The CDR3 DNA is TGTGCCAGCAGCTTAGGTAGTTGGGAGCTGTTTTTT. The V and J genes are TRBV7-2 and TRBJ2-2; D is unresolved. The length of the CDR3 is 12 residues. Germline lookup yields CDR1 SGHTA and CDR2 FQGNSA. With 1 base removed from V and 9 bases from J, the gap between germline ends came to 6 bases.

This clone was seen only once. J is TRBJ2-7 and V is TRBV4-1; D not resolved. The CDR3 has 14 residues. Deletions cut 0 bases from V and 3 bases from J, with 9 bases between. CDR1 and CDR2 (germline): MGHRA, YSYEKL. The CDR3 DNA reads as TGCGCCAGCAGCCAAGATTTGGCCATCTACGAGCAGTACTTC. Protein sequence: CASSQDLAIYEQYF.

The genes are TRBV30 and TRBJ1-5; D is ambiguous. The CDR3 covers 13 residues. The V and J ends lost 5 bases and 6 bases respectively, with 14 bases between them. Germline values: CDR1 GTSNPN, CDR2 SVGIG (reference sequence). This CDR3 reads CAWGDMGVQPQHF. In nucleotides, the CDR3 is TGTGCCTGGGGTGACATGGGAGTTCAGCCCCAGCATTTT.

This sequence joins TRBV9 and TRBJ1-1; D might be TRBD1 (5 bases). V lost 3 bases and J lost 1, with 13 bases in between. The CDR3 is made up of 15 amino acids. Germline V lookup: CDR1 SGDLS, CDR2 YYNGEE. The CDR3 DNA reads as TGTGCCAGCAGCGCCAGGTCCGGGGGGAACACTGAAGCTTTCTTT. It is translated as CASSARSGGNTEAFF.

The chain couples TRBV9 to TRBJ2-2, with 8 bases lining up with TRBD2. CDR1 SGDLS and CDR2 YYNGEE come from the germline V gene. V lost 1 base and J lost 7; bases outside the gene matches: 12. This CDR3 comprises 17 residues. DNA for the CDR3: TGTGCCAGCAGCGTACCTGTGAATAGCGGGGTTGGCGGGGAGCTGTTTTTT. It encodes CASSVPVNSGVGGELFF.

This rearrangement joins TRBV5-1 to TRBJ1-2; tentatively, D is TRBD1 (6 bases). V dropped 3 bases and J dropped 4 bases, with 10 bases sitting between them. Germline V gene data show CDR1 as SGHRS and CDR2 as YFSETQ. This CDR3 is built from 13 residues. Here the CDR3 reads CASSYQQGYGYTF. The CDR3, as DNA: TGCGCCAGCAGCTACCAACAGGGCTATGGCTACACCTTC.

Comments on this clone: A read error may be the cause here, since a much bigger clone is one base away. The identical CDR3 is also encoded by other nucleotide sequences in the sample. The CDR3 coding sequence is TGTGCCTGGAGGACCCAAGGCAGGGCTGATAGGGAGACCCAGTACTTC. Residues: CAWRTQGRADRETQYF. The chain joins TRBV30 to TRBJ2-5; D is perhaps TRBD1 (5 bases). V was clipped by 3 bases and J by 5 bases, with 22 bases between them. The CDR3 spans 16 residues. Germline CDR1 is GTSNPN and CDR2 is SVGIG (reference sequence).

The chain recombines TRBV24-1 with TRBJ1-2; D possibly corresponds to TRBD1 (6 bases). The CDR3 loop spans 14 amino acids. Germline CDR1 is KGHDR and CDR2 is SFDVKD. Trimming took 3 bases from V and 5 from J, leaving 12 bases between them. The CDR3 DNA reads as TGTGCCACCAGTGATAGCGCCGGGACATATGGCTACACCTTC. Residues: CATSDSAGTYGYTF.

The rearrangement uses TRBV5-4 and TRBJ2-2, with TRBD1 identical over 11 bases. V lost 0 bases, J lost 4 bases, and 11 bases stayed unmatched. This CDR3 has 19 residues. The germline CDR1 and CDR2 sequences are SGHNT and YYREEE (reference sequence). CDR3 residues: CASSLGGGQGARVTGELFF. The CDR3 coding sequence is TGTGCCAGCAGCTTGGGGGGAGGACAGGGGGCGCGGGTCACCGGGGAGCTGTTTTTT.

This chain joins TRBV7-8 and TRBJ2-3; weak D call: TRBD1 (5 bases). CDR1 and CDR2 from the germline V gene are SGHVS and FQNEAQ. V was clipped by 1 base and J by 6 bases, with 8 bases between them. The CDR3 has 13 amino acids. In DNA, the CDR3 is TGTGCCAGCAGCTTAGGACAGAGGGATACGCAGTATTTT. Translating gives CASSLGQRDTQYF.

The J gene is TRBJ1-2, the V gene TRBV18; 7 positions match TRBD1. Trimming took 3 bases from V and 4 from J; bases not matched to a gene: 5. Germline CDR1 and CDR2: KGHSH and LQKENI. There are 14 residues in the CDR3. CDR3 amino acids: CASSPPGQLYGYTF. CDR3 nucleotide sequence: TGTGCCAGCTCACCGCCGGGACAGCTCTATGGCTACACCTTC.

This clone has more than one count but fewer than ten. The chain has TRBV5-6 and TRBJ1-1; D is ambiguous. The CDR3 extends over 13 amino acids. Germline values: CDR1 SGHDT, CDR2 YYEEEE. Trimming shortened V by 2 bases and J by 8 bases, and 13 bases separated the two germline ends. CDR3 bases: TGTGCCAGCAGCTTTTCGAGGGTAGGAGAAGCTTTCTTT. It translates to CASSFSRVGEAFF.

V and J are TRBV4-1 and TRBJ1-2; D may be TRBD1 (6 bases). The CDR3 has 15 residues. Per the germline V gene, CDR1 is MGHRA and CDR2 is YSYEKL. V lost 11 bases, J lost 4 bases, and 23 bases lay in between. The CDR3 loop is CAAADDTQTGYGYTF. CDR3 nucleotides: TGCGCCGCGGCCGATGATACGCAGACAGGCTATGGCTACACCTTC.

The chain links TRBV6-2 or TRBV6-3 to TRBJ2-7, with D perhaps TRBD1 (7 bases). CDR1 is MNHEY and CDR2 is SVGEGT in the germline V gene. V shed 2 bases and J shed 2 bases, with 10 bases lying between them. The CDR3 consists of 14 residues. In DNA form, the CDR3 reads TGTGCCAGCAGTTACGCGGGACAGCCCTACGAGCAGTACGTC. Translation: CASSYAGQPYEQYV.

This clone occurred once. The chain employs TRBV6-5 and TRBJ2-2; tentative D call: TRBD2 (6 bases). This CDR3 contains 14 residues. The germline V and J ends were trimmed by 6 bases and 9 bases, with 17 bases remaining between them. The germline V gene encodes CDR1 MNHEY and CDR2 SVGAGI. CDR3 loop: CASSSTRNMWELFF. Written as DNA, the CDR3 is TGTGCCAGCAGCTCGACTAGAAATATGTGGGAGCTGTTTTTT.

The genes are TRBV19 and TRBJ1-6, with 9 bases that match TRBD1. Germline V lookup: CDR1 LNHDA, CDR2 SQIVND (reference sequence). After removal of 8 bases from V and 10 bases from J, the junction contained 6 bases not matched to a gene. This CDR3 has 13 amino acids. CDR3 in DNA: TGTGCCAGTGGTGGGACAGGGAAGTCACCCCTCCACTTT. This sequence encodes CASGGTGKSPLHF.

The CDR3 DNA reads TGTGCCACCTCACAGGACAGGGAGCTAGGTGGCTACACCTTC. Translating gives CATSQDRELGGYTF. The rearrangement uses TRBV10-3 and TRBJ1-2; 8 positions agree with TRBD1. CDR1 is ENHRY, CDR2 SYGVKD, per germline. CDR3 length equals 14 residues. Trimming removed 10 bases from V and 7 bases from J; junction bases left unmatched: 14.

The chain carries TRBV19 and TRBJ2-1; D is possibly TRBD2 (6 bases). CDR3 size: 15 residues. Germline V gene data show CDR1 as LNHDA and CDR2 as SQIVND (reference sequence). Trimming took off 1 base at V and 8 bases at J, with 15 bases between the two ends. The DNA of the CDR3 is TGTGCCAGTAGTATAGGGGAGGCCCCGCCGGATGAGCAGTTCTTC. It translates to CASSIGEAPPDEQFF. Together with reference TRBV19 and TRBJ2-1, the CDR3 gives the full variable domain: DGGITQSPKYLFRKEGQNVTLSCEQNLNHDAMYWYRQDPGQGLRLIYYSQIVNDFQKGDIAEGYSVSREKKESFPLTVTSAQKNPTAFYLCASSIGEAPPDEQFFGPGTRLTVL.

The chain carries TRBV7-5 and TRBJ1-5. TRBV7-5 is labeled a pseudogene. The CDR3 is made up of 17 amino acids. CDR3 amino acids: CVRSLRVTYGEDQPQHF. The CDR3 DNA sequence: TGTGTCAGAAGCTTAAGAGTAACATATGGAGAGGATCAGCCCCAGCATTTT.

V gene TRBV3-1 (or the pseudogene TRBV3-2) combines with J gene TRBJ1-1; D is perhaps TRBD1 (5 bases). This CDR3 region has 14 residues. V lost 4 bases and J 3 bases, leaving 12 bases between the germline ends. Germline V gene lookup returns CDR1 LGHDT and CDR2 YNNKEL (reference sequence). DNA for the CDR3: TGTGCCAGCAGCCTTCAGGGAGGGGACACTGAAGCTTTCTTT. Its translation is CASSLQGGDTEAFF.

The chain combines TRBV5-6 with TRBJ1-2; D perhaps matches TRBD1 (6 bases). The CDR3 consists of 14 residues. Per germline, CDR1 SGHDT and CDR2 YYEEEE. The ends were cut back, 4 bases at V and 3 bases at J, with 13 bases in the middle. In nucleotides, the CDR3 is TGTGCCAGCAGCCCCACTGGACAGCACTATGGCTACACCTTC. Amino acids: CASSPTGQHYGYTF.

The chain links TRBV29-1 to TRBJ2-5; 7 bases fit TRBD1. Per the germline V gene, CDR1 is SQVTM and CDR2 is ANQGSEA. V gave up 4 bases and J gave up 2 bases; unmatched junction bases: 4. CDR3 size: 13 residues. The CDR3 DNA reads TGCAGCGTTGGGGCAGGGGGACAAGAGACCCAGTACTTC. Residues: CSVGAGGQETQYF.

The chain uses TRBV7-9 and TRBJ1-4, with 8 bases matching TRBD1. The CDR3 length is 16 residues. V was pared by 5 bases and J by 5 bases, with 10 bases of the junction left unmatched. CDR1 and CDR2 (germline): SEHNR, FQNEAQ (reference sequence). CDR3 residues: CASSPGGRGRNEKLFF. CDR3 DNA sequence: TGTGCCAGCAGCCCTGGCGGCAGGGGGCGGAATGAAAAACTGTTTTTT.

J is TRBJ1-4 and V is TRBV11-2; D is uncertain. The ends were cut back, 3 bases at V and 8 bases at J, with 16 bases in the middle. CDR3 length: 15 residues. Germline V gene data show CDR1 as SGHAT and CDR2 as FQNNGV. CDR3 protein: CASSLSGRGREKLFF. DNA for the CDR3: TGTGCCAGCAGCTTGTCAGGTCGCGGGAGGGAAAAACTGTTTTTT.

The chain joins TRBV6-4 to TRBJ2-3; 9 positions agree with TRBD1. The germline CDR1 and CDR2 sequences are MRHNA and SNTAGT. The CDR3 has 15 residues. Trimming cost V 4 bases and J 2 bases; bases outside gene matches: 4. The CDR3 region has the DNA TGTGCCAGCAGTGCCGGGACAGGGCACACAGATACGCAGTATTTT. It yields the protein CASSAGTGHTDTQYF.

The J gene is TRBJ1-1, the V gene TRBV25-1, with 7 bases aligning to TRBD1. The trim removed 7 bases at V and 5 bases at J, leaving 7 bases unmatched. This CDR3 comprises 13 residues. Germline CDR1 MGHDK, CDR2 SYGVNS. CDR3 sequence (DNA): TGTGCCAGCATCAAACAGGGGAGTACTGAAGCTTTCTTT. Amino acids: CASIKQGSTEAFF.

The rearrangement joins TRBV7-9 to TRBJ1-2, with D tentatively TRBD1 (6 bases). The length of the CDR3 is 14 residues. V shed 3 bases and J shed 4 bases, with 12 bases lying between them. Germline CDR1 reads SEHNR; CDR2 reads FQNEAQ (reference sequence). CDR3 amino acids: CASSLRGSGYGYTF. The CDR3 DNA follows: TGTGCCAGCAGCTTGAGGGGGAGCGGCTATGGCTACACCTTC.